This T cell receptor beta chain was captured in a study of glioma-infiltrating T cells. Per germline, CDR1 SGHNT and CDR2 YYREEE (reference sequence). CDR3 length equals 14 residues. Trimming took 0 bases from V and 4 from J, leaving 9 bases between them. This clonotype was found many times. TCR alpha and beta CDR3 regions were amplified from RNA using iRepertoire nested multiplex PCR. Input was about 95-400 ng of tissue mRNA or PBMC total RNA. TCRdb redid the calling of the multiplex PCR reads with MiXCR, one entry per CDR3 protein. The profile covers around 90,000 distinct CDR3 sequences, with roughly 40% appearing a single time and more than 30% taken by the ten largest.

The receptor's source is a human donor with low-grade glioma or glioblastoma, undergoing nonglioma brain surgery, or in good health (not recorded which). The gene calls are TRBV5-4 and TRBJ2-3; D is perhaps TRBD1 (5 bases). Material for sequencing was glioma tissue, nonneoplastic brain tissue, or PBMCs (not recorded which). CDR3 protein: CASSLEQGADTQYF. CDR3 DNA: TGTGCCAGCAGCTTGGAGCAGGGTGCAGATACGCAGTATTTT.